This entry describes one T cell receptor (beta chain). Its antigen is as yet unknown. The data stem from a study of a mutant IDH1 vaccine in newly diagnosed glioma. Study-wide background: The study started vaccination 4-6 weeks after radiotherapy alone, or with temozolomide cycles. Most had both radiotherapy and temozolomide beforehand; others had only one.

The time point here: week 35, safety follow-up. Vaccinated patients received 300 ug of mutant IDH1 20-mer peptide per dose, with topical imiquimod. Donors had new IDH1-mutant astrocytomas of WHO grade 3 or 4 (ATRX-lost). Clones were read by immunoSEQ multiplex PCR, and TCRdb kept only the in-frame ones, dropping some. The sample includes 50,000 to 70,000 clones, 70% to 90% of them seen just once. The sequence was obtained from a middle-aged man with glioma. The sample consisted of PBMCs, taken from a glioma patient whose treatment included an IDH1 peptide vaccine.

The CDR3 nucleotides are TGTGCCAGCAGCTTAAGACAGCCCCAGCATTTT. Amino acids: CASSLRQPQHF. The rearrangement joins TRBV5-6 to TRBJ1-5; D gene ambiguous. The CDR3 sequence is 11 residues long. Germline CDR1 reads SGHDT; CDR2 reads YYEEEE. The V gene lost 2 bases and the J gene lost 7 bases, with 4 bases spanning the gap.